Following are 9 T cell receptor beta chains from one sample sequenced in a study of naive and memory T cell subsets. Both TRBC1 and TRBC2 were covered by a beta constant-region primer of two equimolar oligonucleotides. TCRdb processed the UMI-ligation and nested PCR reads anew with MiXCR; each CDR3 protein has one entry. The sample consists of approximately 82,000 distinct CDR3 sequences, more than 6.5% of them appearing once. Source material: central memory CD4+ T cells from blood. Source of these receptors: a human donor in good health.

In its sample, this clonotype was seen many times. The chain combines TRBV7-3 with TRBJ2-2; tentatively, D is TRBD1 (6 bases). The V and J ends lost 5 bases and 2 bases respectively, with 9 bases between them. Per the germline V gene, CDR1 is SGHTA and CDR2 is FQGTGA. CDR3 length equals 14 residues. CDR3 sequence (DNA): TGTGCCAGCAGCCTGGACAGAAACACCGGGGAGCTGTTTTTT. This sequence encodes CASSLDRNTGELFF.

The genes are TRBV5-1 and TRBJ2-6; D remains ambiguous. Trimming cost V 6 bases and J 0 bases, with 7 bases left between them. The length of the CDR3 is 14 residues. Per the germline V gene, CDR1 is SGHRS and CDR2 is YFSETQ. Here the CDR3 reads CASKHSSGANVLTF. The CDR3 region has the DNA TGCGCCAGCAAGCACAGCTCTGGGGCCAACGTCCTGACTTTC.

V is TRBV7-9 and J is TRBJ2-7, with D perhaps TRBD1 or TRBD2 (6 bases each). Germline-derived CDR1 and CDR2 are SEHNR and FQNEAQ (reference sequence). The V end was cut by 4 bases, the J end by 5 bases, with 18 bases between. The CDR3 length is 15 residues. This CDR3 is CASSSNQGRINEQYF. CDR3 sequence (DNA): TGTGCCAGCAGCTCCAATCAGGGGAGGATAAACGAGCAGTACTTC.

The J gene is TRBJ1-1, the V gene TRBV6-1; 7 bases are a match to TRBD1. V was clipped by 6 bases and J by 7 bases; unmatched bases: 8. This CDR3 has 13 amino acids. CDR1 MNHNS and CDR2 SASEGT come from the germline V gene. The CDR3 sequence is CASSKDRRNEAFF. The CDR3 coding sequence is TGTGCCAGCAGCAAGGACAGGCGTAATGAAGCTTTCTTT.

This clonotype was seen ten or more times. This sequence joins TRBV20-1 and TRBJ1-6, with D possibly matching TRBD1 (5 bases). This CDR3 is 16 amino acids long. Germline V lookup: CDR1 DFQATT, CDR2 SNEGSKA (reference sequence). Trimming removed 3 bases at V and 8 bases at J, with 20 bases between. CDR3 bases: TGCAGTGCTAGGATGGGGGGGTTTACTTTGGATTCACCCCTCCACTTT. It encodes CSARMGGFTLDSPLHF.

There are a few counts of this clonotype. J is TRBJ2-5 and V is TRBV29-1, with D perhaps TRBD2 (6 bases). V dropped 6 bases and J dropped 4 bases, with 15 bases sitting between them. CDR1 and CDR2 from the germline V gene are SQVTM and ANQGSEA. CDR3 size: 13 residues. Here the CDR3 reads CSVKGTPRETQYF. CDR3 DNA: TGCAGCGTGAAAGGGACTCCTCGAGAGACCCAGTACTTC.

The chain has TRBV4-3 and TRBJ2-1; 12 bases are shared with TRBD2. The germline V gene has CDR1 LGHNA and CDR2 YSLEER. The CDR3 has 16 residues. With V trimmed by 3 bases and J by 10 bases, 10 bases remained unmatched. CDR3 loop: CASSQPLAGGLEEQFF. The DNA of the CDR3 is TGCGCCAGCAGCCAGCCCCTAGCGGGGGGGCTTGAGGAGCAGTTCTTC.

The gene calls are TRBV20-1 and TRBJ2-3, with D tentatively TRBD2 (6 bases). Trimming stripped 6 bases from V and 0 bases from J, with 13 bases between. This CDR3 contains 14 residues. The germline V gene encodes CDR1 DFQATT and CDR2 SNEGSKA (reference sequence). In nucleotides, the CDR3 is TGCAGTGCCACCCGGGGGTATAGCACAGATACGCAGTATTTT. Translation: CSATRGYSTDTQYF.

There are a few counts of this clonotype. This chain links TRBV6-6 with TRBJ2-3; a possible D gene is TRBD2 (5 bases). From germline, CDR1 is MNHNY and CDR2 SVGAGI (reference sequence). Trimming removed 2 bases from V and 2 bases from J, with 11 bases in between. CDR3 size: 15 residues. The CDR3 protein is CASSYGLEVTDTQYF. The CDR3 DNA is TGTGCCAGCAGTTACGGGTTGGAGGTCACAGATACGCAGTATTTT.